The sample holds a few counts of the clone carrying this TCR beta chain. Its antigen remains unknown. Given a much more abundant clone one base away, this may be a read error. The data were taken from a study of post-analysis software for immune sequencing data. Study overall: The disease courses spanned relapsing-remitting, secondary progressive and progressive-relapsing forms of multiple sclerosis.

Sequencing libraries made from TCR beta cDNA carried unique molecular identifiers. Out of roughly 0.85 to 10 million T cells, about 520,000 cDNA molecules were generated. TCRdb called the PCR reads again in MiXCR, with one record for every CDR3 protein. In the table there are over 150,000 distinct CDR3 sequences, approximately 28% of which are singletons. Losses at the gene ends were 3 bases for V and 6 bases for J; bases not matched to a gene: 7. There are 14 residues in the CDR3. Germline lookup yields CDR1 DFQATT and CDR2 SNEGSKA (reference sequence). Study-wide results and caveats: Relative to controls, patients had 4 or 5 TRBV segments at higher frequency, with TRBV5-6, TRBV5-1 and TRBV20-1 among these.

This sequence originates from a girl under 18 with multiple sclerosis. Input material: blood. This chain links TRBV20-1 with TRBJ2-1; 8 nucleotides line up with TRBD2. CDR3 in amino acids: CSARAGGVSNEQFF. CDR3 bases: TGCAGTGCTAGGGCGGGAGGTGTCAGCAATGAGCAGTTCTTC.